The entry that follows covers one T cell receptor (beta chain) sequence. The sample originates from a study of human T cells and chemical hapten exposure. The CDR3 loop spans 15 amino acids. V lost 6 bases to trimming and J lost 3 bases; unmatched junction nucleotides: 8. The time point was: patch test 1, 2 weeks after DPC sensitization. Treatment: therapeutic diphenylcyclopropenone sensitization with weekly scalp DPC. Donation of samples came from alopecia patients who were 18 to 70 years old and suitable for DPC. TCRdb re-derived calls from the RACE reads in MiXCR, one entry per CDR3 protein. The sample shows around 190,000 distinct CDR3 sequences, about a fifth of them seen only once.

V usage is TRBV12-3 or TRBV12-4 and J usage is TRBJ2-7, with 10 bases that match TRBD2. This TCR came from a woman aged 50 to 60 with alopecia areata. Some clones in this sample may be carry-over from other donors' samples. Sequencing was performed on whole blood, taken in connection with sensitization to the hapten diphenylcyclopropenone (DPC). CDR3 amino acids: CASRPSGRDYYEQYF. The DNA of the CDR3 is TGTGCCAGCAGACCCAGCGGGAGGGATTACTACGAGCAGTACTTC.